What follows describes a single T cell receptor (beta chain). This sample was included in a study of blood T cell repertoires in COVID-19. Study information: COVID-19 samples from acute and convalescent phases originated in the United States, Italy and Spain. The cDNA or gDNA used as material had been derived from T cells, B-cell-depleted T cells, or PBMCs.

Original data processing: The authors estimated nucleated cell counts from reference gene primer amplification. TCRdb's copy holds only in-frame clones and misses some; the assay was immunoSEQ multiplex PCR. From that table come the V and J calls and clone size; the DNA was used to work out D and trimming. The sample holds 55,000 to 85,000 clones, about 80% seen once. CDR1 is MDHEN and CDR2 is SYDVKM in the germline V gene. The CDR3 is 13 amino acids. Trimming pared 5 bases from V and 12 bases from J, leaving 17 bases between. The material sequenced was peripheral blood. This chain uses TRBV28 with TRBJ2-1; D may be TRBD1 (6 bases). The TCR originated in a woman in her 70s with acute or convalescent COVID-19. Here the CDR3 reads CASSQVHGTLQFF. In DNA, the CDR3 is TGTGCCAGCAGTCAGGTACACGGGACATTGCAGTTCTTC.